This T cell receptor (beta chain) was identified during a study of T-cell reconstitution after alpha-beta-depleted transplantation in children. V trimming: 6 bases; J trimming: 5 bases; junction bases outside the gene matches: 13. From germline, CDR1 is SQVTM and CDR2 ANQGSEA. There are 14 residues in the CDR3. Unique molecular identifiers featured in how the TCRbeta library was prepared. TCRdb re-called the PCR reads with MiXCR, one entry per CDR3 protein. The sample records 450,000 to 600,000 distinct CDR3 sequences, approximately 10% being singletons. General study points: Reported findings indicate that, about two months after transplant, alpha-beta T cells came from several hundred expanded clones, which were derived from non-depleted graft cells.

This clonotype was seen ten or more times. Its antigen is currently unknown. The sequence was collected from a child under 10 years old with inherited bone marrow failure, due to receive a stem cell transplant. This sequence joins TRBV29-1 and TRBJ2-7; 7 nucleotides line up with TRBD2. The specimen comprised PBMCs, sampled before TCRalphabeta/CD19-depleted stem cell transplant. This CDR3 is CSVPGREYTNEQYF. The CDR3 DNA is TGCAGCGTCCCGGGGCGGGAGTACACGAACGAGCAGTACTTC.